This T cell receptor (beta chain) was profiled in a study of shared clonotypes between healthy human individuals. General study results and limits: Read depth was anticipated to influence clonotype sharing among donors.

This clone was detected only once. Its antigen remains unidentified. V lost 0 bases, J lost 6 bases, and 4 bases stayed unmatched. Germline values: CDR1 SGHVS, CDR2 FNYEAQ. This CDR3 contains 16 residues. Clones were read by immunoSEQ multiplex PCR, and TCRdb kept only the in-frame ones, dropping some. The sample contains some 490,000 clones, about 72% of which appear only once. Material: PBMCs. The V and J genes are TRBV7-6 and TRBJ2-1, with 11 bases that match TRBD2. This receptor was obtained from a woman aged 40 to 50 in good health. Some clones in this sample may be carry-over from other donors' samples. The CDR3 is CASSLATSGSFNEQFF. Here the CDR3 DNA reads TGTGCCAGCAGCTTAGCTACTAGCGGGAGTTTCAATGAGCAGTTCTTC.